This is a list of T cell receptor beta chains from one sample in a study of control samples from healthy donors and cancer patients. This table comes from immunoSEQ multiplex PCR, and its TCRdb copy is limited to in-frame clones, with some not included. The data hold approximately 17,000 clones, with 85% to 90% observed a single time. Sequenced input: PBMCs. The receptors derive from a man aged 55 to 69 with head and neck cancer. Each CDR3 is given with its conserved first and last residue. The order of the fields is clone size, J gene, CDR3 length, V gene, D gene, CDR3 DNA, CDR3 protein. D genes are given only for firm matches. Where a row states a size, it is once, few, many or the class of an expanded clone; other rows omit it.

>once|TRBJ1-2|13|TRBV7-9|-
TGTGCCAGCAGCCACGCGCGTCGACCCGGCTACACCTTC
CASSHARRPGYTF
>-|TRBJ1-1|14|TRBV6-1|-
TGTGCCAGCATCCCAGTTACGTTGAACACTGAAGCTTTCTTT
CASIPVTLNTEAFF
>-|TRBJ1-5|15|TRBV6-5|TRBD1
TGTGCCAGCAGTCCCTCGACAGGGGAGAGTCAGCCCCAGCATTTT
CASSPSTGESQPQHF
>-|TRBJ1-1|16|TRBV23-1|TRBD1
TGCGCCTGCCGGGACAGGTCACATTCTATGAACACTGAAGCTTTCTTT
CACRDRSHSMNTEAFF
>-|TRBJ1-2|14|TRBV7-8|-
TGTGCCAGCAGCCCCAGGGAGGGGCCTCAGGGCTACACCTTC
CASSPREGPQGYTF
>-|TRBJ2-4|12|TRBV27|-
TGTGCCAGCGGGGAAGCCAAAAACATTCAGTACTTC
CASGEAKNIQYF
>-|TRBJ2-1|14|TRBV24-1|-
TGTGCCACCAGTGACGGAGGGGGAAACAATGAGCAGTTCTTC
CATSDGGGNNEQFF
>-|TRBJ2-7|15|TRBV18|-
TGTGCCAGCTCACTCCCACCCCCTCACTCCTACGAGCAGTACTTC
CASSLPPPHSYEQYF
>-|TRBJ2-5|15|TRBV5-1|-
TGCGCCAGCAGCCGGGAGATGTCAGTTCAAGAGACCCAGTACTTC
CASSREMSVQETQYF
>once|TRBJ2-7|14|TRBV28|-
TGTGCCAGCAGCCCCTCCGACACCTACTACGAGCAGTACTTC
CASSPSDTYYEQYF
>once|TRBJ1-1|13|TRBV7-9|-
TGTGCCAGCAGCTTTGAGGGGAAAACTGAAGCTTTCTTT
CASSFEGKTEAFF
>-|TRBJ1-2|13|TRBV25-1|TRBD1
TGTGCCAGCAGTGACAGGGGGACCTATGGCTACACCTTC
CASSDRGTYGYTF
>few|TRBJ1-2|13|TRBV27|-
TGTGCCAGCAGTTCGACAGTCGCTAGTCGCTACACCTTC
CASSSTVASRYTF
>-|TRBJ2-5|15|TRBV6-5|TRBD1
TGTGCCAGCAGACCGGGACAGGGGGCTTGGGAGACCCAGTACTTC
CASRPGQGAWETQYF
>-|TRBJ1-1|14|TRBV28|-
TGTGCCAGCAGTTTACAAGAGCCCGGGCCTGAAGCTTTCTTT
CASSLQEPGPEAFF
>-|TRBJ2-7|16|TRBV2|-
TGTGCCAGCAGTGAAGGTGGCGCTCCGAAGAAAGGGGAGCAGTACTTC
CASSEGGAPKKGEQYF
>-|TRBJ2-1|12|TRBV5-1|-
TGCGCCAGCAGCTTCAGGGACAATGAGCAGTTCTTC
CASSFRDNEQFF
>-|TRBJ2-7|14|TRBV9|TRBD1
TGTGCCAGCAGCAAGACAGGGGGCTCCTACGAGCAGTACTTC
CASSKTGGSYEQYF
>-|TRBJ2-1|13|TRBV28|-
TGTGCCAGCAGTTTAGGGGGGCACAATGAGCAGTTCTTC
CASSLGGHNEQFF
>-|TRBJ2-5|13|TRBV18|-
TGTGCCAGCTCACCCCCGGGAGAAGAGACCCAGTACTTC
CASSPPGEETQYF
>-|TRBJ2-2|15|TRBV3-1/TRBV3-2|-
TGTGCCAGCAGCTCTCGCAGGGGATTACCCGGGGAGCTGTTTTTT
CASSSRRGLPGELFF
>once|TRBJ2-3|12|TRBV5-1|-
TGCGCCAGCAGCTGGGCGGAAGATACGCAGTATTTT
CASSWAEDTQYF
>-|TRBJ1-2|15|TRBV3-1/TRBV3-2|-
TGTGCCAGCAGCCAAGGAGGCTCTACGAGCTATGGCTACACCTTC
CASSQGGSTSYGYTF
>-|TRBJ1-2|16|TRBV5-6|TRBD1
TGTGCCAGCAGCTATGGCTTGGACAGGGGGCTGGATGGCTACACCTTC
CASSYGLDRGLDGYTF
>-|TRBJ2-3|16|TRBV5-1|TRBD2
TGCGCCAGCAGCTATGGACTAGCGGGGAGCACAGATACGCAGTATTTT
CASSYGLAGSTDTQYF
>-|TRBJ1-1|11|TRBV6-5|TRBD1
TGTGCCAGCAGTCACAGGGGTAGGGCTTTCTTT
CASSHRGRAFF
>-|TRBJ2-4|18|TRBV4-2|TRBD1
TGTGCCAGCAGCCAAGGGGACAGGGTTATCCCGGCCAAAAACATTCAGTACTTC
CASSQGDRVIPAKNIQYF
>once|TRBJ1-2|14|TRBV9|TRBD1
TGTGCCAGCAGCGCCCTAACAGGGGGCGGTGGCTACACCTTC
CASSALTGGGGYTF
>-|TRBJ2-3|15|TRBV3-1/TRBV3-2|-
TGTGCCAGCAGCTCGAGACAGCTCACAGATATTGCGCAGTATTTT
CASSSRQLTDIAQYF
>-|TRBJ2-1|15|TRBV19|TRBD1
TGTGCCAGTAGTAGCGCACAGGGGGTCTACAATGAGCAGTTCTTC
CASSSAQGVYNEQFF
>-|TRBJ2-5|13|TRBV28|TRBD2
TGTGCCAGCAGCCAGGGAGGGCAAGAGACCCAGTACTTC
CASSQGGQETQYF